This entry lists 13 T cell receptor beta chains sequenced from one sample in a study of blood T cell repertoires in COVID-19. Clones were read by immunoSEQ multiplex PCR, and TCRdb kept only the in-frame ones, dropping some. The data hold about 68,000 clones, with roughly 91% observed a single time. The sequencing input was peripheral blood. Source of these receptors: a man aged 45 to 65 with COVID-19, enrolled during active disease.

V usage is TRBV19 and J usage is TRBJ1-1; D unresolved. The ends were cut back, 6 bases at V and 2 bases at J, with 7 bases in the middle. In germline, CDR1 is LNHDA, CDR2 SQIVND (reference sequence). The CDR3 contains 12 residues. CDR3 sequence (DNA): TGTGCCAGTAGAGAGTATAACACTGAAGCTTTCTTT. Encoded protein: CASREYNTEAFF.

The chain combines TRBV6-5 with TRBJ2-1, with D tentatively TRBD2 (5 bases). Between the trimmed V and J ends, which lost 3 bases and 4 bases, there was a span of 10 bases. In germline, CDR1 is MNHEY, CDR2 SVGAGI. This CDR3 spans 14 amino acids. The CDR3 spells CASSYSPGYNEQFF. In DNA, the CDR3 is TGTGCCAGCAGTTATTCACCGGGGTACAATGAGCAGTTCTTC.

The chain links TRBV27 to TRBJ1-2; 7 nucleotides agree with TRBD1. This CDR3 contains 14 residues. Germline V lookup: CDR1 MNHEY, CDR2 SMNVEV (reference sequence). Trimming cost V 6 bases and J 3 bases; bases outside gene matches: 7. CDR3 nucleotides: TGTGCCAGCAGCTTAGACAGGGCGGACTATGGCTACACCTTC. This sequence encodes CASSLDRADYGYTF.

V gene TRBV6-5 combines with J gene TRBJ2-2; D gene unclear. CDR1 is MNHEY, CDR2 SVGAGI, per germline. The CDR3 contains 12 residues. V was cut by 6 bases and J by 7 bases, with 9 bases left in between. CDR3 nucleotides: TGTGCCAGCAGACGACCGGGCGGGGAGCTGTTTTTT. It codes for CASRRPGGELFF.

This clone was detected only once. This CDR3 reads CASSYSMQITGTEAFF. The DNA for the CDR3 is TGTGCCAGCAGTTACTCGATGCAGATTACCGGGACTGAAGCTTTCTTT. The chain recombines TRBV6-2 or TRBV6-3 with TRBJ1-1; D ambiguous. CDR1 and CDR2 from the germline V gene are MNHEY and SVGEGT. The length of the CDR3 is 16 residues. Between the trimmed V and J ends, which lost 0 bases and 5 bases, there was a span of 16 bases.

The V gene is TRBV11-3, the J gene TRBJ2-3; TRBD1 is a possible D gene (5 bases). V lost 5 bases, J lost 0 bases, and 15 bases lay in between. CDR3 size: 16 residues. Germline lookup yields CDR1 SGHNT and CDR2 YENEEA. DNA of the CDR3: TGTGCCAGCAGCCCTAGGGGCCCAGCTAGCACAGATACGCAGTATTTT. It translates to CASSPRGPASTDTQYF.

J is TRBJ2-7 and V is TRBV7-9; 14 bases match TRBD2. After removal of 9 bases from V and 5 bases from J, the junction contained 6 bases not matched to a gene. The CDR3 length is 14 residues. Germline V gene data show CDR1 as SEHNR and CDR2 as FQNEAQ (reference sequence). The CDR3 sequence: CASGLAGGGHEQYF. The CDR3 nucleotides read TGTGCCAGTGGACTAGCGGGAGGTGGCCACGAGCAGTACTTC. Filled out from reference TRBV7-9 and TRBJ2-7, the complete variable domain reads DTGVSQNPRHKITKRGQNVTFRCDPISEHNRLYWYRQTLGQGPEFLTYFQNEAQLEKSRLLSDRFSAERPKGSFSTLEIQRTEQGDSAMYLCASGLAGGGHEQYFGPGTRLTVT.

The J gene is TRBJ1-1, the V gene TRBV28; 7 bases are a match to TRBD1. Germline V CDR1 and CDR2: MDHEN, SYDVKM. The V and J ends lost 6 bases and 4 bases, in that order; junction bases with no gene match: 8. This CDR3 spans 14 amino acids. CDR3 nucleotides: TGTGCCAGCAGAAAACAGGGGTTTTCCACTGAAGCTTTCTTT. Protein sequence: CASRKQGFSTEAFF.

This chain uses TRBV2 with TRBJ2-5; D is undetermined. Germline CDR1 and CDR2: SNHLY and FYNNEI. This CDR3 comprises 16 residues. Trimming took 3 bases from V and 2 from J, leaving 16 bases between them. CDR3 bases: TGTGCCAGCAGTGATGATACACTAAATAGACAAGAGACCCAGTACTTC. This sequence encodes CASSDDTLNRQETQYF.

The V gene is TRBV6-2 or TRBV6-3, the J gene TRBJ2-1; 9 bases match TRBD1. The CDR3 is 14 amino acids. Trimming removed 6 bases from V and 4 bases from J; junction bases left unmatched: 4. Germline assignment: CDR1 MNHEY and CDR2 SVGEGT. CDR3 nucleotides: TGTGCCAGCAGCCACGACAGGGGGTACAATGAGCAGTTCTTC. Encoded protein: CASSHDRGYNEQFF.

The V call is TRBV4-2, the J call TRBJ1-2; 7 bases line up with TRBD1. The CDR3 runs to 16 residues. V was clipped by 0 bases and J by 4 bases; unmatched bases: 8. Looked up from germline, CDR1 is LGHNA and CDR2 is YNFKEQ. The DNA of the CDR3 is TGTGCCAGCAGCCAAGATGTGACCGGACAGGTCTATGGCTACACCTTC. Its translation is CASSQDVTGQVYGYTF.

The chain combines TRBV30 with TRBJ2-1; maybe TRBD2 (5 bases). The V gene's germline CDR1 is GTSNPN and CDR2 SVGIG (reference sequence). The CDR3 loop spans 13 amino acids. V dropped 4 bases and J dropped 5 bases, with 12 bases sitting between them. The CDR3: CAWTLGVNNEQFF. The DNA for the CDR3 is TGTGCCTGGACCCTGGGAGTGAACAATGAGCAGTTCTTC.

This chain uses TRBV2 with TRBJ1-5; 9 positions match TRBD1. The germline CDR1 and CDR2 sequences are SNHLY and FYNNEI. The CDR3 is made up of 15 amino acids. V lost 6 bases to trimming and J lost 6 bases; unmatched junction nucleotides: 9. The CDR3 bases are TGTGCCAGCAGCGCTATCCGGGACAGGGTTCAGCCCCAGCATTTT. The encoded protein is CASSAIRDRVQPQHF. Combining the CDR3 with reference TRBV2 and TRBJ1-5 gives the whole variable domain EPEVTQTPSHQVTQMGQEVILRCVPISNHLYFYWYRQILGQKVEFLVSFYNNEISEKSEIFDDQFSVERPDGSNFTLKIRSTKLEDSAMYFCASSAIRDRVQPQHFGDGTRLSIL.